The 7 T cell receptor beta chains listed next were all sequenced from one sample in a study of T cell repertoires in cytomegalovirus infection. TCRdb reanalysed the reads using MiXCR and keeps one entry per CDR3 protein. The table lists roughly 7,900 distinct CDR3 sequences, 55% of them singletons, with around 72% in the top ten. These TCRs' antigens remain unknown. The specimen sequenced was PBMCs, sequenced either directly or after in vitro stimulation (not recorded which). Source of these receptors: a human donor in good health (CMV status not recorded). Some clones in this sample may be carry-over from other donors' samples.

A word on this clonotype: The junction does not match germline at one end; this may be a read error. V usage is TRBV5-8 and J usage is TRBJ2-3; no clear D. Germline V gene lookup returns CDR1 SGHTS and CDR2 YDEGEE. The CDR3 length is 16 residues. CDR3 sequence reads: CASSPGPRAETETQYF. DNA for the CDR3: TGTGCCAGCAGCCCAGGCCCCCGTGCGGAAACAGAGACGCAGTATTTT.

This chain connects TRBV5-1 to TRBJ2-3, with 13 bases identical to TRBD2. V was clipped by 4 bases and J by 4 bases; unmatched bases: 9. Germline V lookup: CDR1 SGHRS, CDR2 YFSETQ. The CDR3 is made up of 17 amino acids. This chain's CDR3 is CASSPGGLAGRADTQYF. The CDR3 bases are TGCGCCAGCAGCCCGGGGGGACTAGCGGGAAGGGCAGATACGCAGTATTTT.

Worth noting for this clonotype: The junction and the germline gene differ at one end; a read error may be behind it. This sequence joins TRBV12-5 and TRBJ2-1; TRBD1 might be the D (5 bases). CDR3 length: 19 amino acids. From germline, CDR1 is LGHNT and CDR2 FRNRAP. The CDR3 DNA sequence: TGTGCTAGTGGTTTGGTATCGGTAAATGGGGCCGTCCCCTACAATGAGCAGTGCTTC. Protein: CASGLVSVNGAVPYNEQCF.

This clonotype was detected many times. The chain has TRBV5-1 and TRBJ2-7, with D unresolved. This CDR3 region has 13 residues. V dropped 0 bases and J dropped 12 bases, with 16 bases sitting between them. The germline CDR1 and CDR2 sequences are SGHRS and YFSETQ. CDR3 in DNA: TGCGCCAGCAGCTTGGAGTCTACGTCTGGGTGGTACTTC. It codes for CASSLESTSGWYF.

The chain uses TRBV7-2 and TRBJ2-3, with TRBD2 matching 8 bases. Trimming removed 5 bases from V and 0 bases from J; junction bases left unmatched: 4. The CDR3 has 15 amino acids. Germline CDR1 reads SGHTA; CDR2 reads FQGNSA. The CDR3 loop is CASSPPGGSTDTQYF. The DNA for the CDR3 is TGTGCCAGCAGCCCACCGGGGGGGAGCACAGATACGCAGTATTTT.

This chain uses TRBV15 with TRBJ2-7; the D call may be TRBD1 or TRBD2 (5 bases each). The V gene lost 0 bases and the J gene lost 7 bases, with 13 bases spanning the gap. The CDR3 covers 14 residues. Germline CDR1 reads LNHNV; CDR2 reads YYDKDF (reference sequence). CDR3 region: CATSRDRDPLEQYF. CDR3 nucleotide sequence: TGTGCCACCAGCAGAGACCGGGACCCCCTAGAGCAGTACTTC.

About this clonotype itself: The missing conserved phenylalanine or tryptophan at the end of this CDR3 makes a read error likely. The limits of the CDR3 on the DNA are not certain, so only TCRdb's listed CDR3 is given. The chain combines TRBV7-9 with TRBJ2-1. Germline CDR1 SEHNR, CDR2 FQNEAQ (reference sequence). A total of 16 residues make up the CDR3, ends included. The chain's CDR3 is CDSSLLGISTYTETFC.